Given below is one T cell receptor (beta chain) in context. What it binds is not known. The junction differs from germline at one of its ends, possibly a read error. The source of the sample is a study of T cells in localized non-small cell lung cancer. The study's findings and limits: The appearance of a median roughly 56 of the top 100 tumor clones was seen in adjacent lung. Analysis by sequencing included only one tumor region, so heterogeneity remains possible. Uninvolved neighboring lung showed the greatest T cell clonality, exceeding tumor. Longer survival (overall) was linked to higher T cell density in blood.

TCRdb's table, derived via immunoSEQ multiplex PCR, lists solely in-frame clones and lacks some. The sample records approximately 4,700 clones, around 30% being singletons. The CDR3 extends over 14 amino acids. Germline CDR1 MNHGY, CDR2 SAAAGT. V is TRBV6-8 and J is TRBJ2-1; a weak D match, TRBD2 (5 bases). The source is a male donor at least 60 years old with stage I lung adenocarcinoma. The source material was lung tumor tissue, sampled before any cancer treatment. The CDR3, as DNA: TGTGCCATCAGTGGTCTAGCCGGTTCCGGTGAGCAGTTCTTC. It encodes CAISGLAGSGEQFF.